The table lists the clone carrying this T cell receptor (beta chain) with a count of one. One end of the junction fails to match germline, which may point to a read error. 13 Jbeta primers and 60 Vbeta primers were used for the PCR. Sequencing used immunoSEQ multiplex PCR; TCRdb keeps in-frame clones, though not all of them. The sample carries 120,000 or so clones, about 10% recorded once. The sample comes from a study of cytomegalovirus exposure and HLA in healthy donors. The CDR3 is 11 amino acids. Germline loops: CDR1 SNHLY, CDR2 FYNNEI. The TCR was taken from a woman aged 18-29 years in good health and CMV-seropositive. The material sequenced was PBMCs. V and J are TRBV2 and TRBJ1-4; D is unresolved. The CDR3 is CASSTRIKLFF. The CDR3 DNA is TGTGCCAGCAGTACAAGAATAAAACTATTTTTT.